Presented here are 24 T cell receptor beta chains from one specimen sequenced in a study of cytomegalovirus exposure and HLA in healthy donors. PCR primers comprised 60 Vbeta and 13 Jbeta primers. Clones were read by immunoSEQ multiplex PCR, and TCRdb kept only the in-frame ones, dropping some. Its listing shows tens of thousands of clones. Sequencing was done on a sample of PBMCs. These TCRs come from a man between 40 and 49 years old in good health and CMV-seronegative.

This rearrangement joins TRBV19 to TRBJ2-5; D is possibly TRBD1 (6 bases). The CDR3 covers 15 residues. From germline, CDR1 is LNHDA and CDR2 SQIVND (reference sequence). The germline V and J ends were trimmed by 2 bases and 2 bases, with 12 bases remaining between them. The CDR3 nucleotides read TGTGCCAGTAGTATATTGGGGGCCACTCAAGAGACCCAGTACTTC. Its protein is CASSILGATQETQYF. The full variable domain, its missing parts supplied by reference TRBV19 and TRBJ2-5, is DGGITQSPKYLFRKEGQNVTLSCEQNLNHDAMYWYRQDPGQGLRLIYYSQIVNDFQKGDIAEGYSVSREKKESFPLTVTSAQKNPTAFYLCASSILGATQETQYFGPGTRLLVL.

CDR3 nucleotides: TGTGCCAGCAGCTTAGCGTATAGGGGGCCAAACAATGAGCAGTTCTTC. This gives the protein CASSLAYRGPNNEQFF. The rearrangement joins TRBV7-2 to TRBJ2-1; 7 nucleotides line up with TRBD1. The CDR3 sequence is 16 residues long. The J segment lost 5 bases and the V segment lost 0 bases, leaving 7 bases of the junction unmatched. CDR1 and CDR2 (germline): SGHTA, FQGNSA.

The chain uses TRBV19 and TRBJ1-3, with D hard to call. CDR1 and CDR2 from the germline V gene are LNHDA and SQIVND (reference sequence). V was pared by 2 bases and J by 0 bases, with 8 bases between. The CDR3 spans 15 residues. CDR3 protein: CASSILLTSGNTIYF. The CDR3 DNA sequence: TGTGCCAGTAGTATACTGCTAACCTCTGGAAACACCATATATTTT.

V and J are TRBV5-1 and TRBJ1-6; 9 bases map to TRBD1. Germline CDR1 SGHRS, CDR2 YFSETQ. The CDR3 runs 19 residues. With V trimmed by 1 base and J by 10 bases, 18 bases remained unmatched. Written as DNA, the CDR3 is TGCGCCAGCAGCTTGAGGGCCGGGACAGGGAACGGGGCGTCGTCACCCCTCCACTTT. Residues: CASSLRAGTGNGASSPLHF.

The CDR3 DNA reads as TGTGCCAGCGACAGGGCCGACTCCTACGAGCAGTACTTC. Translated: CASDRADSYEQYF. V is TRBV30 and J is TRBJ2-7; 7 bases are a match to TRBD1. J gave up 0 bases and V 8 bases, and 7 bases lay outside the gene matches. This CDR3 contains 13 residues. Per germline, CDR1 GTSNPN and CDR2 SVGIG (reference sequence).

The V gene is TRBV4-1, the J gene TRBJ1-1, with D possibly TRBD1 on 5 matching bases. The V end was cut by 2 bases, the J end by 11 bases, with 9 bases between. This CDR3 comprises 11 residues. Germline loops: CDR1 MGHRA, CDR2 YSYEKL. CDR3: CASSQSTVAFF. In DNA, the CDR3 is TGCGCCAGCAGCCAATCGACAGTCGCTTTCTTT.

The V call is TRBV30, the J call TRBJ2-5; D gene unclear. The CDR3 is made up of 13 amino acids. Trimming cost V 5 bases and J 4 bases, with 14 bases left between them. Germline lookup yields CDR1 GTSNPN and CDR2 SVGIG (reference sequence). CDR3 protein: CAWSTGLGETQYF. CDR3 sequence (DNA): TGTGCCTGGTCGACTGGCCTGGGAGAGACCCAGTACTTC.

The chain links TRBV5-1 to TRBJ1-2, with D possibly being TRBD1 (5 bases). Germline values: CDR1 SGHRS, CDR2 YFSETQ. Between the trimmed V and J ends, which lost 0 bases and 5 bases, there was a span of 14 bases. CDR3 size: 15 residues. The CDR3: CASSLALDSTYGYTF. Written as DNA, the CDR3 is TGCGCCAGCAGCTTGGCCCTCGACAGTACTTATGGCTACACCTTC. Full variable domain (rest looked up from reference TRBV5-1 and TRBJ1-2): KAGVTQTPRYLIKTRGQQVTLSCSPISGHRSVSWYQQTPGQGLQFLFEYFSETQRNKGNFPGRFSGRQFSNSRSEMNVSTLELGDSALYLCASSLALDSTYGYTFGSGTRLTVV.

This rearrangement joins TRBV11-2 to TRBJ1-1; no definite D call. Germline loops: CDR1 SGHAT, CDR2 FQNNGV. The CDR3 loop spans 15 amino acids. Trimming cost V 3 bases and J 4 bases, with 15 bases left between them. The CDR3 reads CASSFTRPTGTEAFF. The CDR3 coding sequence is TGTGCCAGCAGCTTCACCCGGCCCACGGGCACTGAAGCTTTCTTT. The whole variable domain, filled in from reference TRBV11-2 and TRBJ1-1, reads EAGVAQSPRYKIIEKRQSVAFWCNPISGHATLYWYQQILGQGPKLLIQFQNNGVVDDSQLPKDRFSAERLKGVDSTLKIQPAKLEDSAVYLCASSFTRPTGTEAFFGQGTRLTVV.

The genes are TRBV30 and TRBJ1-4, with TRBD1 matching 9 bases. Losses at the gene ends were 2 bases for V and 2 bases for J; bases not matched to a gene: 12. The germline CDR1 and CDR2 sequences are GTSNPN and SVGIG (reference sequence). The CDR3 covers 18 residues. This chain's CDR3 is CAWSRGTGIRSTNEKLFF. Written as DNA, the CDR3 is TGTGCCTGGAGTCGGGGGACAGGGATAAGGAGTACTAATGAAAAACTGTTTTTT.

The chain links TRBV12-5 to TRBJ2-2; D gene uncertain. The CDR3 extends over 13 amino acids. Germline CDR1 is LGHNT and CDR2 is FRNRAP. Trimming pared 6 bases from V and 2 bases from J, leaving 7 bases between. CDR3 amino acids: CASGQYNTGELFF. CDR3 DNA: TGTGCTAGTGGCCAGTACAACACCGGGGAGCTGTTTTTT. Full variable domain (remainder filled in from reference TRBV12-5 and TRBJ2-2): DARVTQTPRHKVTEMGQEVTMRCQPILGHNTVFWYRQTMMQGLELLAYFRNRAPLDDSGMPKDRFSAEMPDATLATLKIQPSEPRDSAVYFCASGQYNTGELFFGEGSRLTVL.

Here the CDR3 DNA reads TGTGCCAGCAGCGTAGGAGACAGGGGGAACGAGCAGTACTTC. Protein product: CASSVGDRGNEQYF. The J gene is TRBJ2-7, the V gene TRBV9; the match to TRBD1 covers 9 bases. Looked up from germline, CDR1 is SGDLS and CDR2 is YYNGEE. The length of the CDR3 is 14 residues. The V gene end was trimmed by 0 bases and the J gene end by 5 bases; junction bases not matched to a gene: 3.

The chain joins TRBV9 to TRBJ1-1; 10 nucleotides align to TRBD1. There are 13 residues in the CDR3. Germline V lookup: CDR1 SGDLS, CDR2 YYNGEE. V shed 2 bases and J 6 bases; nucleotides not matched to a gene: 1. The CDR3 DNA reads as TGTGCCAGCAGCGTCGGGACAGGGGCTGAAGCTTTCTTT. Protein product: CASSVGTGAEAFF.

As regards this clone: Other DNA sequences in the same sample also yield this CDR3. This chain uses TRBV19 with TRBJ1-5; D perhaps matches TRBD1 (6 bases). Germline CDR1 reads LNHDA; CDR2 reads SQIVND (reference sequence). This CDR3 comprises 14 residues. V was clipped by 3 bases and J by 7 bases, with 13 bases between them. This CDR3 is CASSMGALGQPQHF. Written as DNA, the CDR3 is TGTGCCAGTAGTATGGGGGCATTGGGGCAGCCCCAGCATTTT.

This sequence joins TRBV10-2 and TRBJ1-2, with 7 bases fitting TRBD1. Germline trimming cut 7 bases from V and 3 bases from J; bases unmatched to any gene: 2. This CDR3 comprises 12 residues. Germline loops: CDR1 WSHSY, CDR2 SAAADI. For the CDR3, the DNA is TGCGCCAGCACGGACAGGTACTATGGCTACACCTTC. It is translated as CASTDRYYGYTF.

The chain has TRBV11-3 and TRBJ1-6; 7 bases line up with TRBD1. CDR1 is SGHNT and CDR2 is YENEEA in the germline V gene. V lost 3 bases to trimming and J lost 10 bases; unmatched junction nucleotides: 3. The CDR3 runs 13 residues. This chain's CDR3 is CASSLQGGSPLHF. The CDR3 DNA reads as TGTGCCAGCAGCTTGCAGGGGGGCTCACCCCTCCACTTT.

Comments on this clone: Relative to the germline gene, one junction end is altered; a read error may explain this. This chain links TRBV10-3 with TRBJ2-7; 9 nucleotides align to TRBD2. This CDR3 is 12 amino acids long. Germline CDR1 is ENHRY and CDR2 is SYGVKD. The CDR3 DNA is TGTGCCATCATCGACGACGAGCGGGGGGCCACTTTC. Translated: CAIIDDERGATF.

This sequence joins TRBV9 and TRBJ2-1; D possibly corresponds to TRBD2 (6 bases). Germline-derived CDR1 and CDR2 are SGDLS and YYNGEE. The CDR3 extends over 15 amino acids. With 1 base removed from V and 9 bases from J, the gap between germline ends came to 17 bases. CDR3 DNA: TGTGCCAGCAGCGTAAGGCCTAGCGCGGACTGTGAGCAGTTCTTC. Translating it yields CASSVRPSADCEQFF.

The J gene is TRBJ2-3, the V gene TRBV30; D call uncertain. Germline CDR1 GTSNPN, CDR2 SVGIG (reference sequence). This CDR3 spans 14 amino acids. The V end was cut by 0 bases, the J end by 2 bases, with 9 bases between. This chain's CDR3 is CAWSVGRNTDTQYF. In DNA, the CDR3 is TGTGCCTGGAGTGTAGGCAGGAACACAGATACGCAGTATTTT.

The chain joins TRBV6-5 to TRBJ1-2; TRBD1 matches at 7 bases. Germline-derived CDR1 and CDR2 are MNHEY and SVGAGI. This CDR3 is built from 13 residues. J gave up 4 bases and V 5 bases, and 4 bases lay outside the gene matches. CDR3 residues: CASSRDSSYGYTF. The CDR3 DNA reads TGTGCCAGCAGTCGGGACAGTTCCTATGGCTACACCTTC.

V usage is TRBV2 and J usage is TRBJ1-5; TRBD1 matches at 9 bases. Losses at the gene ends were 8 bases for V and 7 bases for J; bases not matched to a gene: 12. The germline V gene has CDR1 SNHLY and CDR2 FYNNEI. CDR3 size: 15 residues. The CDR3 DNA reads TGTGCCAGCGTGACCGGGACAGGGTCAGGGCAGCCCCAGCATTTT. Protein sequence: CASVTGTGSGQPQHF.

The J gene is TRBJ1-6, the V gene TRBV30; 9 bases agree with TRBD1. The V gene end was trimmed by 5 bases and the J gene end by 4 bases; junction bases not matched to a gene: 0. Germline V gene data show CDR1 as GTSNPN and CDR2 as SVGIG (reference sequence). The CDR3 runs 13 residues. The CDR3 region is CAWGQGYNSPLHF. The CDR3 DNA is TGTGCCTGGGGACAGGGGTATAATTCACCCCTCCACTTT.

V and J are TRBV29-1 and TRBJ2-7; 10 bases line up with TRBD1. J gave up 0 bases and V 6 bases, and 8 bases lay outside the gene matches. Germline CDR1 is SQVTM and CDR2 is ANQGSEA. The CDR3 is made up of 15 amino acids. The chain's CDR3 is CSVATGQGPSYEQYF. CDR3 in DNA: TGCAGCGTCGCCACGGGACAGGGGCCCTCCTACGAGCAGTACTTC.

The V and J genes are TRBV6-5 and TRBJ1-2; 11 nucleotides agree with TRBD1. The CDR3 has 12 amino acids. Germline loops: CDR1 MNHEY, CDR2 SVGAGI. V lost 10 bases, J lost 6 bases, and 4 bases stayed unmatched. CDR3 bases: TGTGCCACCCCGGACAGGGGGCATGGCTACACCTTC. It encodes CATPDRGHGYTF.